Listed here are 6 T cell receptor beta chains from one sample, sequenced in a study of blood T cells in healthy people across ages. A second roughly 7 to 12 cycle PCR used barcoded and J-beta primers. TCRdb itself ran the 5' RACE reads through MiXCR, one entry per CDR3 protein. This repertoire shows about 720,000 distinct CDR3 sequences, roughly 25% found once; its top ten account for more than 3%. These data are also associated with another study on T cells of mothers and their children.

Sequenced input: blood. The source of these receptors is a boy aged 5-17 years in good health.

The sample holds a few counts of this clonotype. This CDR3 reads CASSWRDRELLNTEAFF. The CDR3 region has the DNA TGTGCCAGCAGCTGGCGGGACAGGGAGCTGTTGAACACTGAAGCTTTCTTT. The chain combines TRBV5-4 with TRBJ1-1; 9 bases agree with TRBD1. Germline V gives CDR1 SGHNT, CDR2 YYREEE (reference sequence). The CDR3 sequence is 17 residues long. Trimming removed 3 bases from V and 0 bases from J; junction bases left unmatched: 9.

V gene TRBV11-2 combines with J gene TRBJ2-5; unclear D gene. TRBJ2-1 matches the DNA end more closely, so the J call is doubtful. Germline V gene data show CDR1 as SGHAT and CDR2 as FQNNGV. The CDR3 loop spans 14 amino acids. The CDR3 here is CASSLDRRDNEQFF. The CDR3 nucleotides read TGTGCCAGCAGCTTAGACAGGAGAGACAATGAGCAGTTCTTC.

The CDR3 coding sequence is TGTGCCAGCAGTTTAAGACTAGCGGGAGGGGATCTAGCCAAAAACATTCAGTACTTC. Protein: CASSLRLAGGDLAKNIQYF. The V gene is TRBV28, the J gene TRBJ2-4, with 14 positions matching TRBD2. V dropped 2 bases and J dropped 0; count of bases not matched to a gene: 6. This CDR3 spans 19 amino acids. Germline values: CDR1 MDHEN, CDR2 SYDVKM.

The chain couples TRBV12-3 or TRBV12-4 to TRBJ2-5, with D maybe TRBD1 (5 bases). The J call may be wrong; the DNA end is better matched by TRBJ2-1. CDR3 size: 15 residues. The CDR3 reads CASSSGLTSRNEQFF. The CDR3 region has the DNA TGTGCCAGCAGTTCAGGGCTGACCTCCCGGAATGAGCAGTTCTTC.

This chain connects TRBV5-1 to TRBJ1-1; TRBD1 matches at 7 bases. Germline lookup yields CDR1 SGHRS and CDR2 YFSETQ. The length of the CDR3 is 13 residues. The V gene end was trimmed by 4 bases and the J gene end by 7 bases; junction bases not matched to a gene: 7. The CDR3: CASSRRDRLEAFF. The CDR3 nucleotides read TGCGCCAGCAGCCGCCGGGACAGACTTGAAGCTTTCTTT.

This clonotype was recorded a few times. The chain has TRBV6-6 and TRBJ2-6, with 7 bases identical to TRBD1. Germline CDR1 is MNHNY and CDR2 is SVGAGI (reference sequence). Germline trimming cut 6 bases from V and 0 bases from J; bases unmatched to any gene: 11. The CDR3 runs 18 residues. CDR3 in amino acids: CASRSPGQMISGANVLTF. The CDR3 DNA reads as TGTGCCAGCAGGTCCCCGGGACAGATGATCTCTGGGGCCAACGTCCTGACTTTC.